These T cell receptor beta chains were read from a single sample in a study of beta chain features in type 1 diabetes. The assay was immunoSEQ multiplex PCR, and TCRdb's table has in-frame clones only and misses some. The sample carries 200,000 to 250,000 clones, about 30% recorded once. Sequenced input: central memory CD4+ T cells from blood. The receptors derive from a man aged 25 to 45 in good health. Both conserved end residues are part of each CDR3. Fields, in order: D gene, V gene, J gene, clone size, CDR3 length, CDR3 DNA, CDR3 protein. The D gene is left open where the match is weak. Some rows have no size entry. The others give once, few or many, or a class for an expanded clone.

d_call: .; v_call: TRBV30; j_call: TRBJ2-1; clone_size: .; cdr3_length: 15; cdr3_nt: TGTGCCTGGAGTCTCCCCACACTAGGGGTCAATGAGCAGTTCTTC; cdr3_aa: CAWSLPTLGVNEQFF
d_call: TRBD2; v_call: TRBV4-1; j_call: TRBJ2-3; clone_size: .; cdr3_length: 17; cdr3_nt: TGCGCCAGCAGCCGTGTACTAGCGGGGGGAAGCACAGATACGCAGTATTTT; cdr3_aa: CASSRVLAGGSTDTQYF
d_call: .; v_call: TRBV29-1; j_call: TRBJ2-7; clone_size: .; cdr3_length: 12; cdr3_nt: TGCAGCGCCCGACGGGGTCCCTACGAGCAGTACTTC; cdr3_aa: CSARRGPYEQYF
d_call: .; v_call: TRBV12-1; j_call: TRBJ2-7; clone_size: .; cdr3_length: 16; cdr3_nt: TGTGCCAGCAGCTTTGTTCCGGGACAGCTATCCTACGAGCAGTACTTC; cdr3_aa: CASSFVPGQLSYEQYF
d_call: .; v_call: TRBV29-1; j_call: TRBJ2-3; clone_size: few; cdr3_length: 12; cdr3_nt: TGCAGCGTTGAGCAAAGAACAGATACGCAGTATTTT; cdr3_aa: CSVEQRTDTQYF
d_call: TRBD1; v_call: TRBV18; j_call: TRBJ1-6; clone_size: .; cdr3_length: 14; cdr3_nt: TGTGCCAGCTCACCAGGACAGGGAAATTCACCCCTCCACTTT; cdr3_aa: CASSPGQGNSPLHF
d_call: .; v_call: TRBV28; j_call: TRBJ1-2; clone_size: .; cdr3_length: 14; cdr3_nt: TGTGCCAGCAGCCCCGGGGGGTTTGACTATGGCTACACCTTC; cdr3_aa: CASSPGGFDYGYTF
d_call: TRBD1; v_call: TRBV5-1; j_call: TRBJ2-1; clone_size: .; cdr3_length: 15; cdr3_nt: TGCGCCAGCAGCTTGGGACAGGGGAAGTCGGATGAGCAGTTCTTC; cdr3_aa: CASSLGQGKSDEQFF
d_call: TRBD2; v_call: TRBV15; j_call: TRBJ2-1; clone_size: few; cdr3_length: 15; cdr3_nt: TGTGCCACCAGCAGGCCCGGGAGCGGGAGGAATGAGCAGTTCTTC; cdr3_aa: CATSRPGSGRNEQFF
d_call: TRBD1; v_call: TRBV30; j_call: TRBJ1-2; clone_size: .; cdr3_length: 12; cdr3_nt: TGTGCCTGGAGTGAGGGGGCGCAGGGCTACACCTTC; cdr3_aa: CAWSEGAQGYTF
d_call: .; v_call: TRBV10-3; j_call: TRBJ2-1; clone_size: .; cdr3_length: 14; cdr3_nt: TGTGCCATCAGTGAAGGGCGCGACCTCAATGAGCAGTTCTTC; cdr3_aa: CAISEGRDLNEQFF
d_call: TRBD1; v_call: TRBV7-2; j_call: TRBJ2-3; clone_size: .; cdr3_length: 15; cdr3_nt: TGTGCCAGCAGCCCCCGCGGACAGGGGGCGTATACGCAGTATTTT; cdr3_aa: CASSPRGQGAYTQYF
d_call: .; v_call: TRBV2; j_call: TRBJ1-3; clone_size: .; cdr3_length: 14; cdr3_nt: TGTGCCAGCAATGGCAGGCGCTCTGGAAACACCATATATTTT; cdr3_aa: CASNGRRSGNTIYF
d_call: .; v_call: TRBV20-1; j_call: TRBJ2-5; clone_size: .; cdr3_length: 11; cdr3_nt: TGCAGTGCTAGAGATGTAGAGACCCAGTACTTC; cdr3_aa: CSARDVETQYF
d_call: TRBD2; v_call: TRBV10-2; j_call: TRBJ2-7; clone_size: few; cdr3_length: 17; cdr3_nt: TGCGCCAGCAGCCCCATCCCCCTCAGCGGGGGTAACTACGAGCAGTACTTC; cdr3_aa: CASSPIPLSGGNYEQYF
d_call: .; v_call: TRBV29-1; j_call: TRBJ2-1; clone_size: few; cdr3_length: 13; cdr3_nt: TGCAGCGTTGAGCTACTCCGCTACAATGAGCAGTTCTTC; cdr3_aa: CSVELLRYNEQFF
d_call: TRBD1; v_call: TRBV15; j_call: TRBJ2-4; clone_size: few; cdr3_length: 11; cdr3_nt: TGTGCCACCAGCAGAGGCGGGACAGGGGTTTTC; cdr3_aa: CATSRGGTGVF
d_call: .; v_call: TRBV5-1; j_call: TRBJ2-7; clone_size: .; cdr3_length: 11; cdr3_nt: TGCGCCAGCAGCTTTAAACAGGAGCAGTACTTC; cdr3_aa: CASSFKQEQYF
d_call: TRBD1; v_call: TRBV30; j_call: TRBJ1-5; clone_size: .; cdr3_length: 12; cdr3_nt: TGTGCCTGGGACAGGGTCGGGCAGCCCCAGCATTTT; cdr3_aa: CAWDRVGQPQHF
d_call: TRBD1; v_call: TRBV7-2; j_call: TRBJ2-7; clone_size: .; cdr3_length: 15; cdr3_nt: TGTGCCAGCAGCTTAGCGGGACAGATCCTTTACGAGCAGTACTTC; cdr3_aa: CASSLAGQILYEQYF
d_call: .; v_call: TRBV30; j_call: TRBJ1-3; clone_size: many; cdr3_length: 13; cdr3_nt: TGTGCCTGGAGCAGGGACTCTGGAAACACCATATATTTT; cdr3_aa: CAWSRDSGNTIYF
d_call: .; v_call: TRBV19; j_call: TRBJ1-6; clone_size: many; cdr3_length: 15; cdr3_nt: TGTGCCAGTGGATCCGGAACGGGATATAATTCACCCCTCCACTTT; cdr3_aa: CASGSGTGYNSPLHF
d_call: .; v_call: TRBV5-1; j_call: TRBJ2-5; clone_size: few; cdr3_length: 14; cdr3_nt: TGCGCCAGCAGCTTGGCGGCGGTGGGGGAGACCCAGTACTTC; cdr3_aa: CASSLAAVGETQYF
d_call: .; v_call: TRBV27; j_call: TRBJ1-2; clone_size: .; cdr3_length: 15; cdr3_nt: TGTGCCAGCAGTTCCGCCGACCGATCTAACTATGGCTACACCTTC; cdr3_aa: CASSSADRSNYGYTF
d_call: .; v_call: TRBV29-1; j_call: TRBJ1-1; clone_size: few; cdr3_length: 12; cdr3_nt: TGCAGCGTCCGGAATGGGGAATCTGAAGCTTTCTTT; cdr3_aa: CSVRNGESEAFF
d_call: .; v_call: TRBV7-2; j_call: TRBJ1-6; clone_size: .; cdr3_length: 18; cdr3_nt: TGTGCCAGCAGCTTAGAGAGCAGGGGCAGGTCCTATAATTCACCCCTCCACTTT; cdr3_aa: CASSLESRGRSYNSPLHF
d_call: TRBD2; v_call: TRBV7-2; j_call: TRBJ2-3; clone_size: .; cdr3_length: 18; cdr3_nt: TGTGCCAGCAGCTCCCCGGCCAGTGGTAGCGGGAGCACAGATACGCAGTATTTT; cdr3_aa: CASSSPASGSGSTDTQYF
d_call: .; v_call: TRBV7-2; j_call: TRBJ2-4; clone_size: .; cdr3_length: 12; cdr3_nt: TGTGCCAGCAGCGCCGACCTGGACATTCAGTACTTC; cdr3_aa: CASSADLDIQYF
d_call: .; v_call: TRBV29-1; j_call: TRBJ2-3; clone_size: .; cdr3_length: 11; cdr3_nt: TGCAGCGGGACAGCCACAGATACGCAGTATTTT; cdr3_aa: CSGTATDTQYF
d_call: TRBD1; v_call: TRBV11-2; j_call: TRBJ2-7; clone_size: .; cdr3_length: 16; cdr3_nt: TGTGCCAGCAGCCTCCTAAGGGGGCTAGTGGACTACGAGCAGTACTTC; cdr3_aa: CASSLLRGLVDYEQYF
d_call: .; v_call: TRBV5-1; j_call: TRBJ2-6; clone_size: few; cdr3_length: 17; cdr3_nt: TGCGCCAGCAGCTACGGGGGAGGTGACCCTGGGGCCAACGTCCTGACTTTC; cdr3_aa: CASSYGGGDPGANVLTF
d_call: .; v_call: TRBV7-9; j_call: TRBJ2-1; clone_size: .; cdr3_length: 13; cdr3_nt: TGTGCCAGCAGCCCAACCAGGGACAATGAGCAGTTCTTC; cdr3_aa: CASSPTRDNEQFF
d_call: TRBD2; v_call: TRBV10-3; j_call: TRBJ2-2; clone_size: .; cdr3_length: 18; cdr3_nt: TGTGCCATCAGTGTGGCACCGACTAGCGGGTTGAACACCGGGGAGCTGTTTTTT; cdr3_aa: CAISVAPTSGLNTGELFF
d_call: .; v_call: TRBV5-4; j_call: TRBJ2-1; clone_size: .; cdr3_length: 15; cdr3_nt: TGTGCCAGCAGCTTATCTAGCGAGTCCTACAATGAGCAGTTCTTC; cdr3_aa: CASSLSSESYNEQFF
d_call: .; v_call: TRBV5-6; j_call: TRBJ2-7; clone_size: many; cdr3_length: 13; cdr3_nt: TGTGCCAGCAGCTTGCCACACTCCTACGAGCAGTACTTC; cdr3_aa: CASSLPHSYEQYF
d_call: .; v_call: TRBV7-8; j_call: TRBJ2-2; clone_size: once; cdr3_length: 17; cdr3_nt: TGTGCCAGCAGCTTAGCAGAGGGGGGACTTCCCACCGGGGAGCTGTTTTTT; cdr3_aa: CASSLAEGGLPTGELFF
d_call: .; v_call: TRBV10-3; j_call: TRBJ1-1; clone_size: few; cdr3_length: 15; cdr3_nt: TGTGCCATCAGTACGGGGATCAGGGGTGACACTGAAGCTTTCTTT; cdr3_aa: CAISTGIRGDTEAFF
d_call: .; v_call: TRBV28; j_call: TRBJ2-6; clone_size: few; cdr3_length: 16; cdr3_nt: TGTGCCAGCAGTCCCCCCCGCCCCTCTGGGGCCAACGTCCTGACTTTC; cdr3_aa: CASSPPRPSGANVLTF
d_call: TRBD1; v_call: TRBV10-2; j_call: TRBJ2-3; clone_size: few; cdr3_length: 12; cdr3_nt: TGCGCTGTGGGACAGGGGGCAGATACGCAGTATTTT; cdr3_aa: CAVGQGADTQYF
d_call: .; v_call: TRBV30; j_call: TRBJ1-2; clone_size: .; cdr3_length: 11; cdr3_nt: TGTGCCTGGAACGAAGGGTATGGCTACACCTTC; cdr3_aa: CAWNEGYGYTF
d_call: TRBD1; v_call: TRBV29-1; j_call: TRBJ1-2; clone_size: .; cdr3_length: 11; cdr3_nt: TGCAGCGTGACAGGGTGGCATGGCTACACCTTC; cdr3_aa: CSVTGWHGYTF
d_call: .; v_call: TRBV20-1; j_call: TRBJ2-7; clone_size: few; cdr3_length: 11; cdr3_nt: TGCAGTGCTAGCATTGGCTACGAGCAGTACTTC; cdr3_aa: CSASIGYEQYF
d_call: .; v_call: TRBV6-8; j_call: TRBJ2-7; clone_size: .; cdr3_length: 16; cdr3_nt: TGTGCCAGCAGTCTAGTTTGCGGGGGCCCTTCCTACGAGCAGTACTTC; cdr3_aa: CASSLVCGGPSYEQYF
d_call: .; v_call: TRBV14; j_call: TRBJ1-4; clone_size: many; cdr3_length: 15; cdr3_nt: TGTGCCAGCAGCCAAGATCTCGGAGTCAATGAAAAACTGTTTTTT; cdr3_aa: CASSQDLGVNEKLFF
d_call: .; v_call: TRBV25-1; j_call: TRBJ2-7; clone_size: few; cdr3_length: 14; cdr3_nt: TGTGCCAGCAGTAGAAGAGGACCCACTACGGAGCAGTACTTC; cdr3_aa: CASSRRGPTTEQYF
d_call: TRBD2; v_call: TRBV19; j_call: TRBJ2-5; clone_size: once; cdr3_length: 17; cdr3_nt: TGTGCCAGTAGTAAAGATCTAGCGGGAGGACTCCAAGAGACCCAGTACTTC; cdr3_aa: CASSKDLAGGLQETQYF
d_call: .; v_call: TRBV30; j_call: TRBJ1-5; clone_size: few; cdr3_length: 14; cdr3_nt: TGTGCCTGGAGTGATGTCAATAGCAATCAGCCCCAGCATTTT; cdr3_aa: CAWSDVNSNQPQHF
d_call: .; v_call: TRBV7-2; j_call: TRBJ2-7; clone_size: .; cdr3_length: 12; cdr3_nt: TGTGCCAGCAGCTTCCTATCCTACGAGCAGTACTTC; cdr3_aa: CASSFLSYEQYF
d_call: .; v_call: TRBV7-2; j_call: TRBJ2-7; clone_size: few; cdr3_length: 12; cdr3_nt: TGTGCCAGCAGGGCTACTACCTACGAGCAGTACTTC; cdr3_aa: CASRATTYEQYF
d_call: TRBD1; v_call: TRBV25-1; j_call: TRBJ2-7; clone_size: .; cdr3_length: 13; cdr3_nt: TGTGCCAGCACCGGGACAGGGTTTAGGGAGCAGTACTTC; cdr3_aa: CASTGTGFREQYF